The present TCR beta chain was sequenced within a study of T cells after yellow fever vaccination. On this clonotype itself: As yet, its antigen is unknown.

Germline V gives CDR1 LNHNV, CDR2 YYDKDF (reference sequence). This CDR3 spans 13 amino acids. Trimming left V 5 bases short and J 10 bases short, with 12 bases between. Findings and limits, study-wide: At 95% to 97% for CD4 and approximately 88% for CD8, most primary-vaccination clones showed up again after the booster.

TCRdb reanalysed the 5' RACE reads using MiXCR and keeps one entry per CDR3 protein. The sample includes hundreds of thousands of distinct CDR3 sequences, approximately 13% seen only once; the top ten take 15%. This chain joins TRBV15 and TRBJ1-6; D is possibly TRBD1 (5 bases). This receptor was taken from a man aged 25-45 years who received the YFV17D yellow fever vaccine. The sample was PBMCs, taken on the day of the yellow fever booster vaccination. The CDR3 region is CATSPGLSSPLHF. DNA for the CDR3: TGTGCCACCAGCCCGGGGCTATCCTCACCCCTCCACTTT.